Shown below are 5 T cell receptor beta chains from a single sample sequenced in a study of circulating and synovial CD4+ cells in juvenile arthritis. Assay used: immunoSEQ multiplex PCR; TCRdb lists only in-frame clones, some missing. Altogether 30,000 to 35,000 clones are present, less than 97% being singletons, with the ten largest covering less than 0.2%. Sequenced sample: CD4+ T cells from blood. The receptor set was obtained from a human donor with juvenile idiopathic arthritis.

This clone was detected once. The chain is built from TRBV29-1 and TRBJ2-1; 8 bases align to TRBD1. The CDR3 is 13 amino acids. CDR1 is SQVTM, CDR2 ANQGSEA, per germline. V dropped 3 bases and J dropped 4; count of bases not matched to a gene: 2. CDR3 sequence (DNA): TGCAGCGTTGAGAGGACAGGGTACAATGAGCAGTTCTTC. Its translation is CSVERTGYNEQFF.

The chain employs TRBV27 and TRBJ1-4; maybe TRBD1 (6 bases). Germline V gene sequence: CDR1 MNHEY, CDR2 SMNVEV (reference sequence). Trimming took off 6 bases at V and 4 bases at J, with 15 bases between the two ends. This CDR3 is built from 15 residues. CDR3 sequence: CASRRDRRNNEKLFF. The DNA for the CDR3 is TGTGCCAGCAGGAGAGACAGGCGGAATAATGAAAAACTGTTTTTT.

This sequence joins TRBV28 and TRBJ2-7; TRBD2 matches 8 bases. Germline-derived CDR1 and CDR2 are MDHEN and SYDVKM. The V and J ends lost 6 bases and 7 bases, in that order; junction bases with no gene match: 5. The CDR3 spans 12 residues. In DNA form, the CDR3 reads TGTGCCAGCAGGCCTCCGGGGGGGGAGCAGTACTTC. Translating it yields CASRPPGGEQYF.

This clone came up once. The chain links TRBV28 to TRBJ2-7; TRBD1 aligns across 11 bases. The germline V gene has CDR1 MDHEN and CDR2 SYDVKM. V gave up 2 bases and J gave up 0 bases; unmatched junction bases: 9. This CDR3 has 18 residues. The CDR3 nucleotides read TGTGCCAGCAGTTTAGGGGACAGGGGGTCCACTAGCTCCTACGAGCAGTACTTC. Translating it yields CASSLGDRGSTSSYEQYF.

J is TRBJ2-1 and V is TRBV12-5; 7 positions match TRBD1. Trimming at V came to 1 base and at J to 0 bases, leaving 3 bases not matched to a gene. The germline CDR1 and CDR2 sequences are LGHNT and FRNRAP. This CDR3 spans 16 amino acids. The CDR3 protein is CASGLGTGSSYNEQFF. CDR3 DNA: TGTGCTAGTGGTTTGGGGACAGGCAGCTCCTACAATGAGCAGTTCTTC.